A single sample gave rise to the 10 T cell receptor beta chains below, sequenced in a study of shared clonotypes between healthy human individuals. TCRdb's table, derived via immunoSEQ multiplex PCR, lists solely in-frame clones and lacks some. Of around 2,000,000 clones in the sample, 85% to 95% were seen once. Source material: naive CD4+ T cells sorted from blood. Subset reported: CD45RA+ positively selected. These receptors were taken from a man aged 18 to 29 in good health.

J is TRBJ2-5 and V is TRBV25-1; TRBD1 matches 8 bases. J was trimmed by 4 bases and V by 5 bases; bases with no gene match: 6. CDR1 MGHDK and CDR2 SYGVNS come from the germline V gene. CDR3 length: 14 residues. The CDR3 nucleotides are TGTGCCAGCAGTCTCCAGGGGGCTGGAGAGACCCAGTACTTC. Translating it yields CASSLQGAGETQYF. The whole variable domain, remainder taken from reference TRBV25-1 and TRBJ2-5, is EADIYQTPRYLVIGTGKKITLECSQTMGHDKMYWYQQDPGMELHLIHYSYGVNSTEKGDLSSESTVSRIRTEHFPLTLESARPSHTSQYLCASSLQGAGETQYFGPGTRLLVL.

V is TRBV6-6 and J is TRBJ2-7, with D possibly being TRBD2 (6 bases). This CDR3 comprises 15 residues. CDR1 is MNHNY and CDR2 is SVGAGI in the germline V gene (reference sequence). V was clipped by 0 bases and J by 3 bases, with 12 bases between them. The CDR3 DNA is TGTGCCAGCAGTTACTCCCGCGGGACCATCTACGAGCAGTACTTC. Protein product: CASSYSRGTIYEQYF.

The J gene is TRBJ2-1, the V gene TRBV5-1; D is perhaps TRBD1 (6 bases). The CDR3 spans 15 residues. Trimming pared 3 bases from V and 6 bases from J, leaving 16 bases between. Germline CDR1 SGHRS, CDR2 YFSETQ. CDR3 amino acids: CASSSLQTGSNEQFF. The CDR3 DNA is TGCGCCAGCAGCTCGCTTCAGACAGGCTCCAATGAGCAGTTCTTC. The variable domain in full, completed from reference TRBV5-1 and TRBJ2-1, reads KAGVTQTPRYLIKTRGQQVTLSCSPISGHRSVSWYQQTPGQGLQFLFEYFSETQRNKGNFPGRFSGRQFSNSRSEMNVSTLELGDSALYLCASSSLQTGSNEQFFGPGTRLTVL.

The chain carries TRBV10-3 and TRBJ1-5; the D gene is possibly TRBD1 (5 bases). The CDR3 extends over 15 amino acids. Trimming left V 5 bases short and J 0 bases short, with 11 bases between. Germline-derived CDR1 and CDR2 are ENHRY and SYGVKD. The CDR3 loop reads CAISRGDTSNQPQHF. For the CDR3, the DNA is TGTGCCATCAGTAGGGGCGATACTAGCAATCAGCCCCAGCATTTT.

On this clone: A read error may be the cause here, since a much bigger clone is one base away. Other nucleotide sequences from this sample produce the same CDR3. CDR3 in amino acids: CASSLAGAYEQYF. CDR3 nucleotides: TGTGCCAGCAGCTTAGCGGGGGCCTACGAGCAGTACTTC. The chain has TRBV7-2 and TRBJ2-7; D possibly uses TRBD1 or TRBD2 (5 bases each). V lost 0 bases, J lost 2 bases, and 5 bases lay in between. The CDR3 covers 13 residues. Germline CDR1 SGHTA, CDR2 FQGNSA.

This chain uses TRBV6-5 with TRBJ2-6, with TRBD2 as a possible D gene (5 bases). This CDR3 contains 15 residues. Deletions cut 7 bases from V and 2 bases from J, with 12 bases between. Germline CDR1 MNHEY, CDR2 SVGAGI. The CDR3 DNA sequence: TGTGCCAGCACCACGGGGTTTCCTGGGGCCAACGTCCTGACTTTC. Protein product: CASTTGFPGANVLTF.

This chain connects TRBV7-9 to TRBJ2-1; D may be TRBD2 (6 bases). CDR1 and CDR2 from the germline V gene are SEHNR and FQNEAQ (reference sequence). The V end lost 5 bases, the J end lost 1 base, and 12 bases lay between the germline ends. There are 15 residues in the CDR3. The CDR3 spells CASSRSSGSYNEQFF. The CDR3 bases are TGTGCCAGCAGCAGGAGTAGCGGATCCTACAATGAGCAGTTCTTC.

The CDR3 sequence: CASSEQGGSPLHF. CDR3 nucleotide sequence: TGCGCCAGCAGTGAACAGGGGGGCTCACCCCTCCACTTT. The chain combines TRBV10-1 with TRBJ1-6; 8 bases are shared with TRBD1. V lost 3 bases, J lost 10 bases, and 2 bases stayed unmatched. The germline V gene encodes CDR1 WNHNN and CDR2 SYGVQD (reference sequence). CDR3 length: 13 residues.

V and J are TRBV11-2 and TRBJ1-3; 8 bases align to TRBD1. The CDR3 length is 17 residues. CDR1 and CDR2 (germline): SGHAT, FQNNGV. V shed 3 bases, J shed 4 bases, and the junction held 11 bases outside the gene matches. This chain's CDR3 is CASSFTATGVTGNTIYF. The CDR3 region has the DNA TGTGCCAGCAGCTTCACCGCGACAGGGGTTACAGGAAACACCATATATTTT.

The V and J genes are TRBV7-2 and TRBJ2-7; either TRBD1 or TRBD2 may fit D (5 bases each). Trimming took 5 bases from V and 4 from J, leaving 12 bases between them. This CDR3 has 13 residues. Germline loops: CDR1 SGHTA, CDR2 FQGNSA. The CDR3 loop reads CASSLLGEYEQYF. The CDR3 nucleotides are TGTGCCAGCAGCCTCTTGGGGGAATACGAGCAGTACTTC.